The rows below give T cell receptor beta chains drawn from one sample of a study of Ad26.COV2.S vaccination and SARS-CoV-2 variants. Only in-frame clones appear in the TCRdb table, and some are missing; sequencing was by immunoSEQ multiplex PCR. The data hold under 150,000 clones, with more than 80% observed a single time. The sequencing here drew on peripheral blood, taken after recovery from COVID-19. All receptors come from a human donor who had recovered from COVID-19. Both conserved end residues are part of each CDR3. D genes are given only for firm matches.

CDR3aa,CDR3nt,j_gene,v_gene,d_gene
CASKGGYPYEQYF,TGTGCCAGTAAGGGGGGGTATCCCTACGAGCAGTACTTC,TRBJ2-7,TRBV3-1/TRBV3-2,NA
CASSFAPPANYGYTF,TGTGCCAGCAGCTTTGCCCCCCCGGCCAACTATGGCTACACCTTC,TRBJ1-2,TRBV7-2,NA
CASSLGAGDYGYTF,TGTGCCAGCAGCCTCGGGGCGGGAGATTATGGCTACACCTTC,TRBJ1-2,TRBV5-4,NA
CASSYVVRAEAFF,TGTGCCAGCAGTTACGTAGTCAGGGCTGAAGCTTTCTTT,TRBJ1-1,TRBV12-3/TRBV12-4,NA
CASSPREVSPLHF,TGTGCCAGCTCACCACGAGAGGTATCACCCCTCCACTTT,TRBJ1-6,TRBV18,NA
CASSQDEGAYNEQFF,TGCGCCAGCAGCCAAGACGAGGGGGCCTACAATGAGCAGTTCTTC,TRBJ2-1,TRBV4-3,NA
CASSLKTGQSNQPQHF,TGTGCCAGCAGCCTCAAGACAGGTCAAAGCAATCAGCCCCAGCATTTT,TRBJ1-5,TRBV5-6,NA
CASSSYPDRVDGYTF,TGTGCCAGCAGCTCATACCCTGACAGGGTCGATGGCTACACCTTC,TRBJ1-2,TRBV7-8,TRBD1
CASSVGTGGRGYTF,TGTGCCAGCTCAGTCGGGACAGGGGGCAGAGGCTACACCTTC,TRBJ1-2,TRBV18,TRBD1
CASRATLGTVSGNTIYF,TGTGCCAGCAGGGCCACTCTCGGGACAGTCTCTGGAAACACCATATATTTT,TRBJ1-3,TRBV28,TRBD1
CATSATRGGDEQFF,TGTGCCACCAGCGCCACTCGGGGGGGCGATGAGCAGTTCTTC,TRBJ2-1,TRBV15,TRBD2